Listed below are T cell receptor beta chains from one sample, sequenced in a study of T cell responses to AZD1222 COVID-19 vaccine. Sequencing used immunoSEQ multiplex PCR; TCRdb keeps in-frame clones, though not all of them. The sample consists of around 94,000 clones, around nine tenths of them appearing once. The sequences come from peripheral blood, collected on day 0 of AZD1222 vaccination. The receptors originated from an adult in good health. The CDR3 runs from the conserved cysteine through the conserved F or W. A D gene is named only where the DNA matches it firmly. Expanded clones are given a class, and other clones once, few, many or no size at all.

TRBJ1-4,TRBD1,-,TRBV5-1,TGCGCCAGCAGCTTGGGAGGGGGCGGCAATGAAAAACTGTTTTTT,CASSLGGGGNEKLFF
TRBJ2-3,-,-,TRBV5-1,TGCGCCAGCAGCTTGGCCCTAGCTAGAGATACGCAGTATTTT,CASSLALARDTQYF
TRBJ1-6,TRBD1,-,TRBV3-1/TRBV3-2,TGTGCCAGCAGCGTTGGGACAGGTAATTCACCCCTCCACTTT,CASSVGTGNSPLHF
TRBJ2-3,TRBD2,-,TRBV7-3,TGTGCCAGCAGCTCCGGACTAGCGGGGGGCGCAGATACGCAGTATTTT,CASSSGLAGGADTQYF
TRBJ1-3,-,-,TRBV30,TGTGCCTGGATCCCCCCCTTTCCGGGAAACACCATATATTTT,CAWIPPFPGNTIYF
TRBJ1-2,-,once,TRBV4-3,TGCGCCAGCAGCCAAGACCATCGGGGGGAAGGTCTTTTAAACTATGGCTACACCTTC,CASSQDHRGEGLLNYGYTF
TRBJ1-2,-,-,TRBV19,TGTGCCAGTAGTAGTTCGGCCCCTAACTATGGCTACACCTTC,CASSSSAPNYGYTF
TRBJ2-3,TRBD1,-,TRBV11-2,TGTGCCAGCAGCCGACAGGGAGATACGCAGTATTTT,CASSRQGDTQYF
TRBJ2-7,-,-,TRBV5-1,TGCGCCAGCAGCTTGGCCAGGGGTTACGAGCAGTACTTC,CASSLARGYEQYF
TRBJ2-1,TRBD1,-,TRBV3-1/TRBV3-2,TGTGCCAGCAGCCAAGATCTCGGGACAGGGGGTAATGAGCAGTTCTTC,CASSQDLGTGGNEQFF
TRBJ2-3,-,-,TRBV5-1,TGCGCCAGCAGCTTGGTGCTAGCCCAGACAGATACGCAGTATTTT,CASSLVLAQTDTQYF
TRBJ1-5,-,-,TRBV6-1,TGTGCCAGCAGTGAACAGGGGAATCAGCCCCAGCATTTT,CASSEQGNQPQHF
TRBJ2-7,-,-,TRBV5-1,TGCGCCAGCAGCTTGGCCAGGGGTTACTCCTACGAGCAGTACTTC,CASSLARGYSYEQYF
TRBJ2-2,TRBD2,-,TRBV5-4,TGTGCCAGCAGCTTGGGTCCTAGCGGGGGACCCGGGGAGCTGTTTTTT,CASSLGPSGGPGELFF
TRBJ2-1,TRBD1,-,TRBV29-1,TGCAGCGGATGGACAGGTTTGTACAATGAGCAGTTCTTC,CSGWTGLYNEQFF
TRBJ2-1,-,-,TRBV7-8,TGTGCCAGCAGCCCCCTAGTGCCTGAGCAGTTCTTC,CASSPLVPEQFF
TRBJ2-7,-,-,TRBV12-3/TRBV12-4,TGTGCCAGCACAAACTCAGGCTTCGGCGAGCAGTACTTC,CASTNSGFGEQYF
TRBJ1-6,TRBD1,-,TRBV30,TGTGCCTGGGGGACAGGGCTTAATTCACCCCTCCACTTT,CAWGTGLNSPLHF
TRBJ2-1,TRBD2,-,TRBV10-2,TGCGCCAGCAGTGAGGAGACTAGCAGCCGGAATGAGCAGTTCTTC,CASSEETSSRNEQFF
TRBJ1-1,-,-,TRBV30,TGTGCCTGGATTATGGGGGGCACTGAAGCTTTCTTT,CAWIMGGTEAFF
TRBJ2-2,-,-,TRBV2,TGTGCCAGCAGTGAGTGGGGGGAGAGCACCGGGGAGCTGTTTTTT,CASSEWGESTGELFF
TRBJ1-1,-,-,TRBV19,TGTGCCAGTAGTATAAGACCTCAGACAAGGAACACTGAAGCTTTCTTT,CASSIRPQTRNTEAFF
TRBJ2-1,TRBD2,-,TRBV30,TGTGCCTGGAGTGTTCGGGGGGGATCCTACAATGAGCAGTTCTTC,CAWSVRGGSYNEQFF
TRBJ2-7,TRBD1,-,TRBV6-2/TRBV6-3,TGTGCCAGCAGTTACTCCATGCCGGGACAGGGGGCCCACGAGCAGTACTTC,CASSYSMPGQGAHEQYF
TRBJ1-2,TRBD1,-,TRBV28,TGTGCCAGCAGTGCGGGGACAGGGGGCCCCTCCGAGTGGGGCTACACCTTC,CASSAGTGGPSEWGYTF
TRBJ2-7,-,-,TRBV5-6,TGTGCCAGCAGCTTGTATGAGGCTGTTAGGAACGAACAGTACTTC,CASSLYEAVRNEQYF
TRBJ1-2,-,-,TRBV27,TGTGCCAGCAGTTTGGGCAGGCAAAACTATGGCTACACCTTC,CASSLGRQNYGYTF
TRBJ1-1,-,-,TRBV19,TGTGCCAGTAGTGATTCGGGGGGAACTGAAGCTTTCTTT,CASSDSGGTEAFF
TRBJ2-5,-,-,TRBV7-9,TGTGCCAGCAGCCTACCCCGGACTGGACTTCAGCAAGAGACCCAGTACTTC,CASSLPRTGLQQETQYF
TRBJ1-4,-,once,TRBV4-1,TGCGCCAGCAGCCAAGGGGGAATCGGCGAAAAACTGTTTTTT,CASSQGGIGEKLFF
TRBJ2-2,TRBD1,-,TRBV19,TGTGCCAGTAGACAGGACAGGGTGGTCGGGGAGCTGTTTTTT,CASRQDRVVGELFF
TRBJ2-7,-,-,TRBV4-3,TGCGCCAGCAGCAAAGGAGGTTACGACTACGAGCAGTACTTC,CASSKGGYDYEQYF
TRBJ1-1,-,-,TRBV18,TGTGCCAGCTCACGTTCCAGGGAGAACACTGAAGCTTTCTTT,CASSRSRENTEAFF
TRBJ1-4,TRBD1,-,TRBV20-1,TGCAGTGCCAGTGGACAGGGTGCGATAATTAATGAAAAACTGTTTTTT,CSASGQGAIINEKLFF
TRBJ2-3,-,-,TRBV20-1,TGCAGTGCTAGTAAGGGCGCAGATACGCAGTATTTT,CSASKGADTQYF
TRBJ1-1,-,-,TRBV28,TGTGCCAGCAGTCCACAGGCGAACACTGAAGCTTTCTTT,CASSPQANTEAFF
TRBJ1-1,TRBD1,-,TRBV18,TGTGCCAGCTCACCCGGACAGGGGGCCCTACTGGGCACTGAAGCTTTCTTT,CASSPGQGALLGTEAFF
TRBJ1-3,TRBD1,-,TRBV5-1,TGCGCCAGCAGCTATGGGACAGGGCCCGTTGGGAGCACCATATATTTT,CASSYGTGPVGSTIYF
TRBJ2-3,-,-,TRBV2,TGTGCCAGCAGCTCTCAGGGGCCCTCTAGCACAGATACGCAGTATTTT,CASSSQGPSSTDTQYF
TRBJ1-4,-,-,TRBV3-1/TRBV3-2,TGTGCCAGCAGCCAAGATAAGGGGGCTAATGAAAAACTGTTTTTT,CASSQDKGANEKLFF
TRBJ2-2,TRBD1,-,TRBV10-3,TGTGCCATCAGCGACTCAGCAGGGGGCGAGAACACCGGGGAGCTGTTTTTT,CAISDSAGGENTGELFF
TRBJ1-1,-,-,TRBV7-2,TGTGCCAGCAGCTTAGATCGGGCCGGGATGACCTTGAACACTGAAGCTTTCTTT,CASSLDRAGMTLNTEAFF